The 10 T cell receptor beta chains below all came from one sample that was sequenced in a study of human T cells and chemical hapten exposure. Time point denoted: pre-sensitization, week 0. Treatment indicated: therapeutic diphenylcyclopropenone sensitization with weekly scalp DPC. Using its own MiXCR run on the RACE reads, TCRdb lists one record per CDR3 protein. Here the sample spans fewer than 300,000 distinct CDR3 sequences, about 9% being singletons. Source: whole blood, taken in connection with sensitization to the hapten diphenylcyclopropenone (DPC). The receptors were gathered from a woman aged 35 to 49 with alopecia areata. Some clones in this sample may be carry-over from other donors' samples.

This clonotype was counted many times. The chain recombines TRBV30 with TRBJ2-4, with D possibly matching TRBD2 (6 bases). From germline, CDR1 is GTSNPN and CDR2 SVGIG (reference sequence). The CDR3 spans 15 residues. The germline V and J ends were trimmed by 5 bases and 5 bases, with 19 bases remaining between them. The CDR3: CAWVQTERRENIQYF. The DNA for the CDR3 is TGTGCCTGGGTCCAGACGGAAAGGAGGGAAAACATTCAGTACTTC.

The sample holds many counts of this clonotype. V usage is TRBV11-1 and J usage is TRBJ2-7; 10 nucleotides agree with TRBD1. Germline values: CDR1 SGHAT, CDR2 FQDESV (reference sequence). The trim removed 4 bases at V and 0 bases at J, leaving 12 bases unmatched. The CDR3 sequence is 18 residues long. Here the CDR3 reads CASSSHFRQGASSYEQYF. The DNA of the CDR3 is TGTGCCAGCAGCTCCCATTTTCGACAGGGGGCAAGCTCCTACGAGCAGTACTTC. Full variable domain (rest looked up from reference TRBV11-1 and TRBJ2-7): EAEVAQSPRYKITEKSQAVAFWCDPISGHATLYWYRQILGQGPELLVQFQDESVVDDSQLPKDRFSAERLKGVDSTLKIQPAELGDSAMYLCASSSHFRQGASSYEQYFGPGTRLTVT.

This clonotype was picked up a small number of times. The V gene is TRBV5-1, the J gene TRBJ2-7, with TRBD1 identical over 12 bases. Germline values: CDR1 SGHRS, CDR2 YFSETQ. The CDR3 length is 14 residues. The J segment lost 6 bases and the V segment lost 3 bases, leaving 4 bases of the junction unmatched. DNA for the CDR3: TGCGCCAGCAGCTCCCGGGACAGGGGGCGCGAGCAGTACTTC. Translation: CASSSRDRGREQYF.

This clonotype was found a few times. The chain has TRBV12-3 or TRBV12-4 and TRBJ2-3; D call uncertain. V lost 7 bases, J lost 0 bases, and 17 bases lay in between. This CDR3 is 16 amino acids long. The CDR3 nucleotides are TGTGCCAGCACCCCCTTTGGGCGTAGGAGCACAGATACGCAGTATTTT. Translating gives CASTPFGRRSTDTQYF.

This clonotype was found many times. This chain joins TRBV27 and TRBJ1-6; tentative D call: TRBD1 (5 bases). Germline lookup yields CDR1 MNHEY and CDR2 SMNVEV (reference sequence). The CDR3 runs 11 residues. V lost 4 bases and J lost 12, with 7 bases in between. The CDR3 here is CASSSGGPLHF. The CDR3 DNA is TGTGCCAGCAGTTCGGGGGGACCCCTCCACTTT.

The chain couples TRBV5-4 to TRBJ2-7; D remains unclear. V was trimmed by 2 bases and J by 6 bases, leaving 9 bases between them. The CDR3 is 12 residues long. In germline, CDR1 is SGHNT, CDR2 YYREEE (reference sequence). In DNA form, the CDR3 reads TGTGCCAGCAGCTTAGTGGGATCCGAGCAGTACTTC. Its protein product is CASSLVGSEQYF.

This clonotype was observed at least ten times. The V and J genes are TRBV28 and TRBJ2-3; maybe TRBD2 (5 bases). The germline V and J ends were trimmed by 5 bases and 4 bases, with 16 bases remaining between them. CDR1 and CDR2 (germline): MDHEN, SYDVKM. This CDR3 is 15 amino acids long. The CDR3, as DNA: TGTGCCAGCAGTCCCGGGGAAACTAGAGCAGATACGCAGTATTTT. As protein: CASSPGETRADTQYF.

This chain connects TRBV12-3 or TRBV12-4 to TRBJ2-5; 10 bases are shared with TRBD2. V dropped 6 bases and J dropped 0; count of bases not matched to a gene: 4. The CDR3 extends over 15 amino acids. In nucleotides, the CDR3 is TGTGCCAGCAGCTCAGGGACTAGCGACCAAGAGACCCAGTACTTC. Encoded protein: CASSSGTSDQETQYF.

This clonotype was seen a handful of times. The rearrangement uses TRBV7-2 and TRBJ1-2; D gene uncertain. CDR3 length equals 13 residues. Germline V gives CDR1 SGHTA, CDR2 FQGNSA. V dropped 3 bases and J dropped 2 bases, with 7 bases sitting between them. The CDR3 loop reads CASSFTWNYGYTF. CDR3 sequence (DNA): TGTGCCAGCAGCTTTACGTGGAACTATGGCTACACCTTC.

This clonotype was seen repeatedly, ten times or more. V usage is TRBV5-5 and J usage is TRBJ2-3, with a tentative D call TRBD1 (5 bases). This CDR3 region has 14 residues. CDR1 and CDR2 (germline): SGHKS, YYEKEE (reference sequence). Here the CDR3 DNA reads TGTGCGATTGGCAGGGCACTGGGCACAGATACGCAGTATTTT. Encoded protein: CAIGRALGTDTQYF.